The 27 T cell receptor beta chains presented below share a single source sample, sequenced in a study of shared clonotypes between healthy human individuals. The naive CD8 fraction comprised CD45RO-negative cells positively selected for CCR7 and excluded terminally differentiated effector memory CD45RA+ cells. Data came from immunoSEQ multiplex PCR; TCRdb stores just in-frame clones and leaves some out. Seen here are under 2,000,000 clones, approximately 94% observed once, and the top ten hold 1% to 1.5%. Sequencing was done on a sample of naive CD8+ T cells sorted from blood. These receptors were taken from a man aged 18 to 35 in good health.

The genes are TRBV7-3 and TRBJ2-1, with D unclear. The CDR3 consists of 13 residues. Germline lookup yields CDR1 SGHTA and CDR2 FQGTGA. V was pared by 5 bases and J by 8 bases, with 13 bases between. For the CDR3, the DNA is TGTGCCAGCAGCCCCCTGATGGGCGATGAGCAGTTCTTC. Encoded protein: CASSPLMGDEQFF.

V and J are TRBV19 and TRBJ2-7; the D gene is possibly TRBD2 (5 bases). CDR1 is LNHDA, CDR2 SQIVND, per germline (reference sequence). The CDR3 extends over 14 amino acids. Trimming removed 2 bases at V and 4 bases at J, with 12 bases between. The CDR3 loop is CASSIKSAGYEQYF. Here the CDR3 DNA reads TGTGCCAGTAGTATAAAGTCGGCGGGTTACGAGCAGTACTTC. Full variable domain (outside the CDR3, taken from reference TRBV19 and TRBJ2-7): DGGITQSPKYLFRKEGQNVTLSCEQNLNHDAMYWYRQDPGQGLRLIYYSQIVNDFQKGDIAEGYSVSREKKESFPLTVTSAQKNPTAFYLCASSIKSAGYEQYFGPGTRLTVT.

The chain links TRBV6-1 to TRBJ1-2; 7 positions match TRBD1. The V and J ends lost 5 bases and 3 bases, in that order; junction bases with no gene match: 3. Germline values: CDR1 MNHNS, CDR2 SASEGT. The CDR3 has 13 residues. The CDR3 reads CASSKTGDYGYTF. CDR3 coding DNA: TGTGCCAGCAGTAAAACAGGGGACTATGGCTACACCTTC.

This clone appeared a few times. The rearrangement joins TRBV9 to TRBJ1-5, with D possibly matching TRBD1 (5 bases). Trimming left V 0 bases short and J 9 bases short, with 16 bases between. The germline CDR1 and CDR2 sequences are SGDLS and YYNGEE. The CDR3 sequence is 15 residues long. As DNA, the CDR3 is TGTGCCAGCAGCGTAGGAGGGGAGGGAAGAACGCCCCAGCATTTT. It codes for CASSVGGEGRTPQHF.

V usage is TRBV30 and J usage is TRBJ1-3; D might be TRBD1 (6 bases). Trimming shortened V by 8 bases and J by 4 bases, and 18 bases separated the two germline ends. CDR1 and CDR2 from the germline V gene are GTSNPN and SVGIG (reference sequence). The CDR3 loop spans 14 amino acids. CDR3 residues: CAGIERGRGNTIYF. The CDR3 region has the DNA TGTGCCGGGATTGAGAGGGGGAGAGGAAACACCATATATTTT. Complete variable domain (other parts from reference TRBV30 and TRBJ1-3): SQTIHQWPATLVQPVGSPLSLECTVEGTSNPNLYWYRQAAGRGLQLLFYSVGIGQISSEVPQNLSASRPQDRQFILSSKKLLLSDSGFYLCAGIERGRGNTIYFGEGSWLTVV.

The V call is TRBV27, the J call TRBJ2-1; TRBD2 matches 8 bases. V lost 2 bases and J lost 0; bases outside the gene matches: 3. CDR3 size: 16 residues. Germline V lookup: CDR1 MNHEY, CDR2 SMNVEV (reference sequence). CDR3 sequence: CASSLVGGASYNEQFF. DNA of the CDR3: TGTGCCAGCAGTTTAGTCGGGGGGGCCTCCTACAATGAGCAGTTCTTC.

The chain has TRBV9 and TRBJ2-1; D possibly uses TRBD1 or TRBD2 (6 bases each). This CDR3 has 17 residues. V shed 2 bases and J shed 4 bases, with 19 bases lying between them. Germline V gene sequence: CDR1 SGDLS, CDR2 YYNGEE. CDR3 DNA sequence: TGTGCCAGCAGCGTCCACTCCGGGGGCAATGGGTACAATGAGCAGTTCTTC. The encoded protein is CASSVHSGGNGYNEQFF.

V usage is TRBV6-5 and J usage is TRBJ2-1; 9 positions match TRBD2. This CDR3 spans 15 amino acids. V gave up 0 bases and J gave up 7 bases; unmatched junction bases: 4. Germline CDR1 MNHEY, CDR2 SVGAGI. The CDR3 DNA follows: TGTGCCAGCAGTTACTCTGCGGGAGGGCGGAATGAGCAGTTCTTC. Its translation is CASSYSAGGRNEQFF.

This clone was seen just once. For the CDR3, the DNA is TGTGCCAGCAGCTCCCGACTGGATTACAATGAGCAGTTCTTC. This translates into CASSSRLDYNEQFF. The genes are TRBV7-9 and TRBJ2-1; D unclear. In germline, CDR1 is SEHNR, CDR2 FQNEAQ (reference sequence). The V and J ends lost 4 bases and 4 bases respectively, with 11 bases between them. This CDR3 is 14 amino acids long.

The genes are TRBV29-1 and TRBJ2-7, with 9 bases lining up with TRBD2. This CDR3 has 17 amino acids. Trimming at V came to 0 bases and at J to 6 bases, leaving 15 bases not matched to a gene. CDR1 and CDR2 (germline): SQVTM, ANQGSEA. CDR3 loop: CSVEDRASGIRGCEQYF. DNA for the CDR3: TGCAGCGTTGAAGATCGCGCTAGCGGGATCAGGGGTTGCGAGCAGTACTTC.

V usage is TRBV7-9 and J usage is TRBJ1-4; TRBD1 matches at 7 bases. V was clipped by 0 bases and J by 2 bases; unmatched bases: 0. CDR3 length: 15 amino acids. From germline, CDR1 is SEHNR and CDR2 FQNEAQ (reference sequence). CDR3 amino acids: CASSLAGQTNEKLFF. CDR3 nucleotides: TGTGCCAGCAGCTTAGCGGGACAGACTAATGAAAAACTGTTTTTT.

The gene calls are TRBV7-6 and TRBJ2-7; the D is unclear. This CDR3 spans 13 amino acids. V was shortened by 2 bases and J by 3 bases, with 8 bases between the two germline ends. Germline V gene data show CDR1 as SGHVS and CDR2 as FNYEAQ. This CDR3 reads CASSLFGSYEQYF. For the CDR3, the DNA is TGTGCCAGCAGCTTATTTGGAAGCTACGAGCAGTACTTC.

J is TRBJ1-2 and V is TRBV4-1; a weak D match, TRBD1 (5 bases). The CDR3 loop spans 16 amino acids. Looked up from germline, CDR1 is MGHRA and CDR2 is YSYEKL. Trimming removed 0 bases at V and 1 base at J, with 12 bases between. The CDR3 spells CASSQDPQVINYGYTF. The CDR3 DNA is TGCGCCAGCAGCCAAGATCCACAGGTGATTAACTATGGCTACACCTTC.

The chain uses TRBV28 and TRBJ2-3, with D uncertain. CDR1 is MDHEN and CDR2 is SYDVKM in the germline V gene. This CDR3 contains 14 residues. The V gene lost 4 bases and the J gene lost 4 bases, with 12 bases spanning the gap. In nucleotides, the CDR3 is TGTGCCAGCAGTTCCCGGTCCCTAGCAGATACGCAGTATTTT. This codes for CASSSRSLADTQYF.

This rearrangement joins TRBV10-1 to TRBJ1-5; a weak D match, TRBD1 (5 bases). CDR1 WNHNN and CDR2 SYGVQD come from the germline V gene (reference sequence). V was trimmed by 0 bases and J by 6 bases, leaving 12 bases between them. CDR3 size: 15 residues. In DNA, the CDR3 is TGCGCCAGCAGTGAGTCTGGGGGGGAAAGTCAGCCCCAGCATTTT. Its translation: CASSESGGESQPQHF.

V usage is TRBV13 and J usage is TRBJ2-4, with TRBD1 identical over 9 bases. The CDR3 has 14 residues. Germline V gives CDR1 PRHDT, CDR2 FYEKMQ (reference sequence). The J segment lost 6 bases and the V segment lost 8 bases, leaving 8 bases of the junction unmatched. CDR3 in DNA: TGTGCCAGCGCTCCTTCGGACAGGGGAAACATTCAGTACTTC. Its protein is CASAPSDRGNIQYF.

V usage is TRBV6-5 and J usage is TRBJ2-1; no firm D call. In germline, CDR1 is MNHEY, CDR2 SVGAGI. The CDR3 is made up of 13 amino acids. Trimming shortened V by 8 bases and J by 9 bases, and 17 bases separated the two germline ends. The DNA for the CDR3 is TGTGCCAGCTCGGAGTTGGAAATCGGTGAGCAGTTCTTC. It yields the protein CASSELEIGEQFF.

This clone came up once. V usage is TRBV10-1 and J usage is TRBJ2-2; the D gene is possibly TRBD1 (6 bases). Germline CDR1 WNHNN, CDR2 SYGVQD (reference sequence). Trimming stripped 4 bases from V and 6 bases from J, with 15 bases between. The CDR3 has 15 amino acids. The CDR3 nucleotides are TGCGCCAGCAGTGGAAACACAGGGACCCCCGGGGAGCTGTTTTTT. Encoded protein: CASSGNTGTPGELFF.

Comment on this clone: Other nucleotide sequences in the sample specify the same CDR3. V and J are TRBV11-2 and TRBJ2-7; perhaps TRBD2 as D (6 bases). Deletions cut 3 bases from V and 3 bases from J, with 9 bases between. Germline loops: CDR1 SGHAT, CDR2 FQNNGV. The CDR3 runs 13 residues. The CDR3: CASSFGGVYEQYF. CDR3 nucleotide sequence: TGTGCCAGCAGCTTCGGAGGGGTCTACGAGCAGTACTTC.

CDR3 residues: CASSLETVVAGGTDTQYF. In DNA, the CDR3 is TGCGCCAGCAGCTTGGAAACCGTGGTAGCGGGAGGAACAGATACGCAGTATTTT. The chain has TRBV5-1 and TRBJ2-3; 10 bases are a match to TRBD2. This CDR3 is 18 amino acids long. V shed 0 bases, J shed 3 bases, and the junction held 10 bases outside the gene matches. Germline values: CDR1 SGHRS, CDR2 YFSETQ.

This chain joins TRBV9 and TRBJ2-3, with D maybe TRBD2 (6 bases). V lost 3 bases and J 4 bases, leaving 9 bases between the germline ends. The CDR3 length is 13 residues. CDR1 is SGDLS and CDR2 is YYNGEE in the germline V gene. CDR3 loop: CASSGGVADTQYF. The CDR3 nucleotides are TGTGCCAGCAGCGGGGGGGTCGCAGATACGCAGTATTTT.

This clone was observed a single time. The chain has TRBV4-1 and TRBJ2-5; D call uncertain. V dropped 0 bases and J dropped 1 base, with 9 bases sitting between them. The CDR3 is 15 amino acids. The V gene's germline CDR1 is MGHRA and CDR2 YSYEKL. The CDR3 DNA reads as TGCGCCAGCAGCCAAGATCTAGGCTTCCAAGAGACCCAGTACTTC. Protein product: CASSQDLGFQETQYF.

The CDR3 is CASSHPSGGYEQYF. For the CDR3, the DNA is TGTGCCAGCAGCCACCCTAGCGGGGGCTACGAGCAGTACTTC. This sequence joins TRBV4-2 and TRBJ2-7; 10 bases map to TRBD2. The V gene's germline CDR1 is LGHNA and CDR2 YNFKEQ. The CDR3 is 14 residues long. The trim removed 3 bases at V and 3 bases at J, leaving 2 bases unmatched.

The gene calls are TRBV4-1 and TRBJ1-5; possible D gene TRBD1, 6 bases. The length of the CDR3 is 15 residues. In germline, CDR1 is MGHRA, CDR2 YSYEKL. Deletions cut 0 bases from V and 6 bases from J, with 12 bases between. CDR3 region: CASSQDQWGLQPQHF. The CDR3 DNA is TGCGCCAGCAGCCAAGATCAATGGGGGCTTCAGCCCCAGCATTTT.

Only a few counts were recorded for this clone. CDR3 DNA: TGTGCCAGCAGCTTAGGACGGGCACCCCTCCACTTT. Translating gives CASSLGRAPLHF. The V gene is TRBV13, the J gene TRBJ1-6; no clear D gene. This CDR3 is built from 12 residues. Germline CDR1 and CDR2: PRHDT and FYEKMQ (reference sequence). V lost 0 bases, J lost 11 bases, and 5 bases lay in between.

Remarks on this clone: Distinct nucleotide sequences in the sample also encode this CDR3. V is TRBV4-1 and J is TRBJ1-5, with TRBD1 matching over 8 bases. This CDR3 is 16 amino acids long. V shed 0 bases and J 6 bases; nucleotides not matched to a gene: 7. From germline, CDR1 is MGHRA and CDR2 YSYEKL. The CDR3 loop is CASSQDRGQGAQPQHF. The DNA of the CDR3 is TGCGCCAGCAGCCAAGATAGGGGGCAGGGGGCTCAGCCCCAGCATTTT.

V and J are TRBV27 and TRBJ2-4, with 10 bases fitting TRBD1. The V gene end was trimmed by 4 bases and the J gene end by 9 bases; junction bases not matched to a gene: 9. CDR3 length: 15 residues. The V gene's germline CDR1 is MNHEY and CDR2 SMNVEV (reference sequence). CDR3 amino acids: CASSSPGQGYGIQYF. The CDR3 region has the DNA TGTGCCAGCAGTTCGCCGGGACAGGGGTACGGCATTCAGTACTTC.